This TCR beta chain was recovered during a study of cytomegalovirus exposure and HLA in healthy donors. Germline CDR1 and CDR2: LNHDA and SQIVND (reference sequence). V trimming: 8 bases; J trimming: 4 bases; junction bases outside the gene matches: 9. CDR3 length equals 14 residues. Study findings and constraints: Some V segments, TRBV6-2 and TRBV6-3 among them, were indistinguishable and were therefore excluded.

Amplification used 60 Vbeta primers and 13 Jbeta primers. The method was immunoSEQ multiplex PCR; TCRdb's version includes in-frame clones alone and lacks a portion of them. The sample records some 130,000 clones, around 73% being singletons. As regards this clone: Antigen specificity is unknown.

Sequenced material: PBMCs. The sequence was collected from a female donor in good health and CMV-seronegative. This sequence joins TRBV19 and TRBJ1-1; TRBD1 matches 8 bases. This chain's CDR3 is CASGPTGVGTEAFF. As DNA, the CDR3 is TGTGCCAGTGGACCGACAGGGGTCGGCACTGAAGCTTTCTTT.